The entry that follows covers one T cell receptor (beta chain) sequence. Measured with immunoSEQ multiplex PCR; TCRdb has only the in-frame clones, and not every one. The sample lists about 41,000 clones; roughly nine tenths were seen once. The data were obtained in a study of T cell changes during pregnancy in multiple sclerosis. Germline V lookup: CDR1 MNHEY, CDR2 SMNVEV (reference sequence). The CDR3 extends over 12 amino acids. Trimming cost V 4 bases and J 1 base, with 4 bases left between them. Sequencing used CD8+ T cells from peripheral blood mononuclear cells, obtained in the third trimester of pregnancy. The chain employs TRBV27 and TRBJ2-5; D gene unclear. The clonotype originates from a female donor with multiple sclerosis, enrolled in a pregnancy study. The CDR3 loop reads CASSSRQETQYF. As DNA, the CDR3 is TGTGCCAGCAGTTCCCGCCAAGAGACCCAGTACTTC.